One sample yielded the 21 T cell receptor beta chains listed below, sequenced in a study of CD8 T cells in Susac syndrome. RNA, at about 0.45 to 1 ug, was reverse transcribed with random hexamers. TCRdb re-called the immunoSEQ multiplex PCR reads through MiXCR, storing one row per CDR3 protein. The table shows 170,000 or so distinct CDR3 sequences, with approximately 93% occurring only once. Sequencing input: CD4+ T cells from PBMCs. These receptors originate from a human donor with multiple sclerosis.

The CDR3 DNA reads as TGTGCCAGCAGCCCCGAAGGGGGATACGGCTACACCTTC. Its translation is CASSPEGGYGYTF. This chain joins TRBV3-1 and TRBJ1-2; maybe TRBD1 (6 bases). Germline V gene sequence: CDR1 LGHDT, CDR2 YNNKEL (reference sequence). CDR3 size: 13 residues. Between the trimmed V and J ends, which lost 4 bases and 8 bases, there was a span of 14 bases.

This sequence joins TRBV9 and TRBJ1-2; no firm D call. The CDR3 runs to 14 residues. In germline, CDR1 is SGDLS, CDR2 YYNGEE. V was trimmed by 0 bases and J by 3 bases, leaving 9 bases between them. CDR3 bases: TGTGCCAGCAGCGTAGAGGGCAGCCACTATGGCTACACCTTC. Translated, it gives CASSVEGSHYGYTF.

This sequence joins TRBV18 and TRBJ1-2; D possibly corresponds to TRBD1 (5 bases). Trimming took 3 bases from V and 6 from J, leaving 23 bases between them. CDR1 is KGHSH, CDR2 LQKENI, per germline. This CDR3 region has 17 residues. This chain's CDR3 is CASSPGVSGGVSDGYTF. DNA of the CDR3: TGTGCCAGCTCACCGGGGGTTTCTGGAGGTGTATCGGATGGCTACACCTTC. The variable domain in full, with the rest retrieved from reference TRBV18 and TRBJ1-2, is NAGVMQNPRHLVRRRGQEARLRCSPMKGHSHVYWYRQLPEEGLKFMVYLQKENIIDESGMPKERFSAEFPKEGPSILRIQQVVRGDSAAYFCASSPGVSGGVSDGYTFGSGTRLTVV.

CDR3 DNA sequence: TGTGCCAGCACCGGGACAGACGGGGGCTACACCTTC. Translation: CASTGTDGGYTF. The chain links TRBV6-6 to TRBJ1-2; 7 bases are a match to TRBD1. The CDR3 contains 12 residues. Per the germline V gene, CDR1 is MNHNY and CDR2 is SVGAGI (reference sequence). Trimming at V came to 7 bases and at J to 8 bases, leaving 7 bases not matched to a gene.

The chain employs TRBV5-1 and TRBJ2-4; D perhaps matches TRBD1 (5 bases). From germline, CDR1 is SGHRS and CDR2 YFSETQ. The CDR3 contains 15 residues. V shed 2 bases and J shed 0 bases, with 9 bases lying between them. CDR3 amino acids: CASSLGEIAKNIQYF. CDR3 nucleotides: TGCGCCAGCAGCTTAGGGGAAATAGCCAAAAACATTCAGTACTTC.

The chain links TRBV7-9 to TRBJ1-4; D not resolved. The CDR3 runs to 16 residues. Trimming removed 0 bases at V and 8 bases at J, with 16 bases between. Germline V gene lookup returns CDR1 SEHNR and CDR2 FQNEAQ (reference sequence). The CDR3 DNA reads as TGTGCCAGCAGCTTAGCGCGGCAGGCGGAAGGGGAAAAACTGTTTTTT. Protein sequence: CASSLARQAEGEKLFF.

The chain employs TRBV7-9 and TRBJ2-1; 7 nucleotides match TRBD2. Germline loops: CDR1 SEHNR, CDR2 FQNEAQ (reference sequence). The CDR3 runs 17 residues. The V gene end was trimmed by 0 bases and the J gene end by 8 bases; junction bases not matched to a gene: 13. This chain's CDR3 is CASSLAVVGLGFDEQFF. Here the CDR3 DNA reads TGTGCCAGCAGCTTAGCGGTTGTAGGACTAGGGTTCGATGAGCAGTTCTTC. The entire variable domain, with the rest obtained from reference TRBV7-9 and TRBJ2-1, is as follows: DTGVSQNPRHKITKRGQNVTFRCDPISEHNRLYWYRQTLGQGPEFLTYFQNEAQLEKSRLLSDRFSAERPKGSFSTLEIQRTEQGDSAMYLCASSLAVVGLGFDEQFFGPGTRLTVL.

The chain carries TRBV5-1 and TRBJ1-2; D is possibly TRBD1 (5 bases). The CDR3 length is 13 residues. The germline V gene encodes CDR1 SGHRS and CDR2 YFSETQ. Trimming removed 2 bases from V and 6 bases from J, with 11 bases in between. In DNA, the CDR3 is TGCGCCAGCAGCTTCGAGGGGCCGGATGGCTACACCTTC. This encodes CASSFEGPDGYTF.

This chain connects TRBV9 to TRBJ2-1; TRBD1 might be the D (6 bases). Trimming left V 0 bases short and J 8 bases short, with 12 bases between. The CDR3 has 14 amino acids. The V gene's germline CDR1 is SGDLS and CDR2 YYNGEE. Here the CDR3 reads CASSVAPRGDEQFF. The DNA for the CDR3 is TGTGCCAGCAGCGTAGCTCCCAGGGGCGATGAGCAGTTCTTC.

V gene TRBV30 combines with J gene TRBJ2-3; 7 bases line up with TRBD2. V shed 1 base, J shed 0 bases, and the junction held 4 bases outside the gene matches. This CDR3 comprises 15 residues. Looked up from germline, CDR1 is GTSNPN and CDR2 is SVGIG (reference sequence). The CDR3 DNA sequence: TGTGCCTGGAGTGGGGTAGCGGGTAGCACAGATACGCAGTATTTT. Translating it yields CAWSGVAGSTDTQYF.

The chain carries TRBV3-1 and TRBJ2-1; the match to TRBD2 covers 13 bases. The germline V gene encodes CDR1 LGHDT and CDR2 YNNKEL (reference sequence). This CDR3 comprises 18 residues. Losses at the gene ends were 3 bases for V and 9 bases for J; bases not matched to a gene: 14. For the CDR3, the DNA is TGTGCCAGCAGCCACCCCGGGACTAGCGGGGCTAAGGGGGGTGAGCAGTTCTTC. Translation: CASSHPGTSGAKGGEQFF.

The gene calls are TRBV19 and TRBJ2-3; TRBD1 matches at 8 bases. The CDR3 loop spans 13 amino acids. V trimming: 4 bases; J trimming: 5 bases; junction bases outside the gene matches: 2. Per germline, CDR1 LNHDA and CDR2 SQIVND (reference sequence). This CDR3 is CASSRGQEDTQYF. The CDR3 region has the DNA TGTGCCAGTAGTAGGGGACAGGAAGATACGCAGTATTTT.

To note about this clonotype: An end of the junction differs from the germline gene, which may be a read error. J is TRBJ1-2 and V is TRBV3-1; D is perhaps TRBD1 (5 bases). Germline assignment: CDR1 LGHDT and CDR2 YNNKEL (reference sequence). The CDR3 totals 13 residues. This CDR3 is CASSPRGNSGYTF. The CDR3, as DNA: TGTGCCAGCAGCCCTCGGGGGAACTCTGGCTACACCTTC.

The chain combines TRBV20-1 with TRBJ2-6; 9 bases fit TRBD2. Germline V lookup: CDR1 DFQATT, CDR2 SNEGSKA (reference sequence). J lost 0 bases, V lost 5 bases, and 5 bases had no gene match. The CDR3 is 16 amino acids. This CDR3 is CSARSSGDSGANVLTF. The CDR3 DNA sequence: TGCAGTGCTCGATCTAGCGGGGACTCTGGGGCCAACGTCCTGACTTTC.

V usage is TRBV6-6 and J usage is TRBJ1-2; D not resolved. CDR3 length: 11 residues. CDR1 MNHNY and CDR2 SVGAGI come from the germline V gene (reference sequence). The CDR3 is CVTQANYGYTF. For the CDR3, the DNA is TGTGTGACTCAAGCTAACTATGGCTACACCTTC.

This clonotype was seen only once. The chain uses TRBV12-3 or TRBV12-4 and TRBJ1-2, with a tentative D call TRBD1 (5 bases). The germline V and J ends were trimmed by 7 bases and 2 bases, with 14 bases remaining between them. The CDR3 runs to 14 residues. For the CDR3, the DNA is TGTGCCAGCACCCCCCACGGGACGAACTATGGCTACACCTTC. This encodes CASTPHGTNYGYTF.

This clonotype showed up just once. The CDR3 region has the DNA TGTGCCAGCAGCTTAACGGCGGGTACTGAAGCTTTCTTT. As protein: CASSLTAGTEAFF. V gene TRBV7-3 combines with J gene TRBJ1-1, with D hard to call. Trimming pared 0 bases from V and 5 bases from J, leaving 7 bases between. This CDR3 is built from 13 residues. CDR1 and CDR2 from the germline V gene are SGHTA and FQGTGA.

The rearrangement uses TRBV6-5 and TRBJ2-7; D unresolved. Germline V CDR1 and CDR2: MNHEY, SVGAGI. Trimming removed 6 bases at V and 7 bases at J, with 13 bases between. This CDR3 is built from 12 residues. This CDR3 reads CASSPSFGEQYF. The CDR3 nucleotides read TGTGCCAGCAGCCCATCCTTTGGGGAGCAGTACTTC.

The chain employs TRBV10-2 and TRBJ2-7, with 7 nucleotides matching TRBD2. J lost 2 bases, V lost 6 bases, and 7 bases had no gene match. The germline V gene has CDR1 WSHSY and CDR2 SAAADI. The CDR3 length is 14 residues. CDR3 bases: TGCGCCAGCAGGGGGAACGGGGGGACCTACGAGCAGTACTTC. It specifies CASRGNGGTYEQYF.

As DNA, the CDR3 is TGTGCCAGCAGCTTAGTTGGTAGCGGCCACACTAACAATGAGCAGTTCTTC. Amino acid sequence: CASSLVGSGHTNNEQFF. The chain combines TRBV7-9 with TRBJ2-1; D may be TRBD2 (6 bases). Germline V gives CDR1 SEHNR, CDR2 FQNEAQ (reference sequence). This CDR3 has 17 amino acids. V lost 1 base and J 5 bases, leaving 18 bases between the germline ends.

This rearrangement joins TRBV20-1 to TRBJ2-2; D gene unclear. Germline values: CDR1 DFQATT, CDR2 SNEGSKA (reference sequence). Trimming shortened V by 4 bases and J by 1 base, and 7 bases separated the two germline ends. This CDR3 has 13 residues. The CDR3 reads CSATKENTGELFF. The DNA of the CDR3 is TGCAGTGCTACCAAAGAGAACACCGGGGAGCTGTTTTTT.